This T cell receptor beta chain was obtained from a study of shared T cell receptors in the human thymus. Trimming removed 2 bases from V and 6 bases from J; junction bases left unmatched: 14. CDR3 size: 17 residues. Germline V gives CDR1 MNHEY, CDR2 SMNVEV (reference sequence). The protocol was immunoSEQ multiplex PCR, while the TCRdb copy is restricted to in-frame clones and leaves out a portion. The data contain 630,000 or so clones, 80% to 90% of them seen just once; the ten biggest clones take up approximately 0.0097%. The same sample was also used in a study of human thymus T cells. That investigation notes: Apparent skewing of V and J gene usage characterized both thymic and blood repertoires.

The sequencing sample was made of thymocytes. The chain is built from TRBV27 and TRBJ1-2, with 8 bases lining up with TRBD1. The clonotype comes from a boy under two years old with a congenital heart defect. CDR3 sequence reads: CASSLEPPQGEGHGYTF. CDR3 nucleotides: TGTGCCAGCAGTTTAGAGCCTCCACAGGGGGAGGGCCATGGCTACACCTTC.